The following is a T cell receptor beta chain sequence with its context. Its antigen is as yet unknown. CDR1 and CDR2 (germline): SGHTA, FQGNSA. The CDR3 runs 16 residues. V was cut by 3 bases and J by 0 bases, with 14 bases left in between. These data are taken from a study of spatial heterogeneity in lung cancer. One entry per CDR3 protein results from TCRdb running MiXCR on the 5' RACE reads. Of under 40,000 distinct CDR3 sequences detected, roughly 5.4% appear once; the ten largest clones hold about 25%. Indicated time point: sample taken at primary tumor resection. Sequencing of whole RNA from tumor, nontumor lung or frozen PBMC involved no sorting. Study conclusions and caveats: Tumor TCRs that were ubiquitous and expanded showed up in blood more at resection than follow-up.

Specimen: PBMCs, collected at surgery. This TCR was recovered from a female donor with early-stage non-small cell lung cancer. The chain is built from TRBV7-2 and TRBJ2-5; D remains unclear. DNA for the CDR3: TGTGCCAGCAGCTTCAATAATCCTGGAAACCAAGAGACCCAGTACTTC. Its translation is CASSFNNPGNQETQYF.